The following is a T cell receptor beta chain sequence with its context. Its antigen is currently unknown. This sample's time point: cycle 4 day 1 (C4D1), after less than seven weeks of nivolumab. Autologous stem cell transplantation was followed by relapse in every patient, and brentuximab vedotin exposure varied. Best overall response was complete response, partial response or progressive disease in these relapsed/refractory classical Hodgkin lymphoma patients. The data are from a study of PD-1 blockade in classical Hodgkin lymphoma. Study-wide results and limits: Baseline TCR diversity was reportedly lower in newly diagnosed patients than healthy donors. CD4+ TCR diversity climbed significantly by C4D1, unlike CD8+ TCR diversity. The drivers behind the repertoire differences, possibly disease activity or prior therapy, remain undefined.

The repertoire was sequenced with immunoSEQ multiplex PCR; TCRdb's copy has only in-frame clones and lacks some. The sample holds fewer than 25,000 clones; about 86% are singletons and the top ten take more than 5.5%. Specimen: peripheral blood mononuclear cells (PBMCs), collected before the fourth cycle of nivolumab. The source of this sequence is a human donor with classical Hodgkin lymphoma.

CDR3 region: CATSWSNNYGYTF. The CDR3 coding sequence is TGTGCCACCTCTTGGTCCAACAACTATGGCTACACCTTC. The chain couples TRBV28 to TRBJ1-2; unclear D gene. The V end lost 10 bases, the J end lost 2 bases, and 14 bases lay between the germline ends. The germline CDR1 and CDR2 sequences are MDHEN and SYDVKM. This CDR3 is 13 amino acids long.